These 25 T cell receptor beta chains were all obtained from the same sample, sequenced in a study of CD8 T cells in ankylosing spondylitis. TCRdb re-analysed the 5' RACE reads in MiXCR, keeping a single row per CDR3 protein. The sample contains fewer than 250,000 distinct CDR3 sequences, 10% of which appear only once. The sample taken for sequencing was blood, either unsorted or a sorted T cell fraction (not recorded which). The receptor set was obtained from a male donor with ankylosing spondylitis or in good health (not recorded which).

This chain uses TRBV7-9 with TRBJ2-7, with TRBD2 matching 8 bases. This CDR3 has 13 residues. Trimming at V came to 1 base and at J to 5 bases, leaving 1 base not matched to a gene. CDR1 SEHNR and CDR2 FQNEAQ come from the germline V gene (reference sequence). The CDR3 bases are TGTGCCAGCAGCTTAGACGGGGGGGACGAGCAGTACTTC. It codes for CASSLDGGDEQYF.

This clonotype showed up many times. The chain is built from TRBV12-3 or TRBV12-4 and TRBJ1-4; D not resolved. V lost 6 bases to trimming and J lost 7 bases, with 6 bases between them. This CDR3 spans 11 amino acids. The CDR3 DNA sequence: TGTGCCAGCAGGAAGAGTGAAAAACTGTTTTTT. It yields the protein CASRKSEKLFF.

The sample holds many counts of this clonotype. This rearrangement joins TRBV7-2 to TRBJ2-3; 7 bases line up with TRBD2. The CDR3 spans 14 residues. Trimming took 4 bases from V and 3 from J; bases not matched to a gene: 4. Germline CDR1 SGHTA, CDR2 FQGNSA. The CDR3 sequence is CASSSGLVTDTQYF. The DNA of the CDR3 is TGTGCCAGCAGCTCAGGACTAGTGACAGATACGCAGTATTTT.

This clonotype was detected many times. CDR3 in amino acids: CASSAGRLWSQNTEAFF. The CDR3 coding sequence is TGTGCCAGCAGTGCCGGTAGGTTATGGAGCCAGAACACTGAAGCTTTCTTT. The genes are TRBV12-3 or TRBV12-4 and TRBJ1-1; D gene unclear. The germline V and J ends were trimmed by 5 bases and 1 base, with 20 bases remaining between them. The CDR3 totals 17 residues.

This clonotype occurred many times. The chain couples TRBV7-9 to TRBJ1-1, with D uncertain. The V and J ends lost 1 base and 8 bases respectively, with 8 bases between them. CDR3 length equals 12 residues. CDR1 SEHNR and CDR2 FQNEAQ come from the germline V gene (reference sequence). The CDR3 is CASSLEGGEAFF. CDR3 DNA: TGTGCCAGCAGCTTAGAGGGTGGAGAAGCTTTCTTT. Full variable domain (remainder filled in from reference TRBV7-9 and TRBJ1-1): DTGVSQNPRHKITKRGQNVTFRCDPISEHNRLYWYRQTLGQGPEFLTYFQNEAQLEKSRLLSDRFSAERPKGSFSTLEIQRTEQGDSAMYLCASSLEGGEAFFGQGTRLTVV.

This clonotype has a count of ten or more. V gene TRBV20-1 combines with J gene TRBJ1-2; D remains unclear. Germline V CDR1 and CDR2: DFQATT, SNEGSKA (reference sequence). Trimming stripped 3 bases from V and 2 bases from J, with 10 bases between. This CDR3 has 13 amino acids. In nucleotides, the CDR3 is TGCAGTGCTAGGGAAGACAAGAACTATGGCTACACCTTC. Amino acids: CSAREDKNYGYTF.

With respect to this clonotype: Given a much more abundant clone one base away, this may be a read error. The chain links TRBV12-3 or TRBV12-4 to TRBJ1-1; D gene uncertain. Trimming stripped 3 bases from V and 4 bases from J, with 3 bases between. The CDR3 is made up of 11 amino acids. CDR3 amino acids: CASSFVTEAFF. In DNA form, the CDR3 reads TGTGCCAGCAGTTTTGTCACTGAAGCTTTCTTT.

At least ten counts were recorded for this clonotype. The rearrangement joins TRBV7-6 to TRBJ1-3, with D hard to call. This CDR3 has 14 residues. Germline CDR1 SGHVS, CDR2 FNYEAQ. The V end was cut by 0 bases, the J end by 2 bases, with 5 bases between. The CDR3 sequence is CASSLAAPGNTIYF. CDR3 bases: TGTGCCAGCAGCTTAGCGGCACCTGGAAACACCATATATTTT.

This clonotype was seen repeatedly, ten times or more. This chain connects TRBV7-6 to TRBJ2-7; tentative D call: TRBD2 (5 bases). The CDR3 spans 11 residues. Germline assignment: CDR1 SGHVS and CDR2 FNYEAQ. The V gene lost 5 bases and the J gene lost 6 bases, with 8 bases spanning the gap. The CDR3 is CASSPGGEQYF. Written as DNA, the CDR3 is TGTGCCAGCAGCCCCGGAGGCGAGCAGTACTTC.

This clonotype was counted at least ten times. The V and J genes are TRBV5-1 and TRBJ1-4, with 8 positions matching TRBD1. V shed 6 bases, J shed 3 bases, and the junction held 7 bases outside the gene matches. The germline V gene has CDR1 SGHRS and CDR2 YFSETQ. The CDR3 totals 15 residues. The CDR3 loop reads CASTQGGTANEKLFF. For the CDR3, the DNA is TGCGCCAGCACACAGGGGGGAACGGCTAATGAAAAACTGTTTTTT.

The table lists this clonotype with many counts. The chain joins TRBV15 to TRBJ2-3; D not certain. Per the germline V gene, CDR1 is LNHNV and CDR2 is YYDKDF (reference sequence). V gave up 1 base and J gave up 4 bases, with 9 bases separating them. This CDR3 has 14 amino acids. The CDR3 sequence is CATSRVSGSDTQYF. CDR3 in DNA: TGTGCCACCAGCAGAGTTAGTGGGTCAGATACGCAGTATTTT.

This clonotype was found a few times. V gene TRBV7-6 combines with J gene TRBJ2-7; 10 nucleotides line up with TRBD2. The J segment lost 1 base and the V segment lost 1 base, leaving 13 bases of the junction unmatched. The CDR3 contains 19 residues. CDR1 and CDR2 (germline): SGHVS, FNYEAQ. CDR3 sequence reads: CASSLEASGGLSTSYEQYF. CDR3 in DNA: TGTGCCAGCAGCTTAGAGGCTAGCGGGGGCCTCTCTACTTCCTACGAGCAGTACTTC.

As concerns this clonotype: A read error is possible here, since a much larger clone lies one base away. The J gene is TRBJ1-4, the V gene TRBV7-2; 8 positions match TRBD1. The CDR3 covers 14 residues. CDR1 and CDR2 (germline): SGHTA, FQGNSA. CDR3 amino acids: CASSSAGGDDKLFF. The CDR3 DNA reads TGTGCCAGCAGCTCCGCAGGGGGCGATGACAAACTGTTTTTT. The full variable domain, rest sourced from reference TRBV7-2 and TRBJ1-4, is GAGVSQSPSNKVTEKGKDVELRCDPISGHTALYWYRQSLGQGLEFLIYFQGNSAPDKSGLPSDRFSAERTGGSVSTLTIQRTQQEDSAVYLCASSSAGGDDKLFFGSGTQLSVL.

As for this clonotype: At one end the junction does not follow the germline gene, possibly because of a read error. The J gene is TRBJ2-7, the V gene TRBV18, with D perhaps matching TRBD1 (6 bases). The CDR3 runs to 14 residues. CDR1 and CDR2 from the germline V gene are KGHSH and LQKENI. The CDR3 region has the DNA TGTGCCAGCTCACCACCGGTGGACAGCTACAAGCAGTACTTC. It translates to CASSPPVDSYKQYF.

This clonotype has at least ten counts. The CDR3 reads CASSTGQTISTDTQYF. DNA for the CDR3: TGCGCCAGCAGCACAGGACAGACCATTAGCACAGATACGCAGTATTTT. The chain carries TRBV5-1 and TRBJ2-3, with a tentative D call TRBD1 (6 bases). The V and J ends lost 4 bases and 0 bases respectively, with 15 bases between them. CDR3 length: 16 amino acids. Germline V gives CDR1 SGHRS, CDR2 YFSETQ.

Many counts were recorded for this clonotype. V and J are TRBV20-1 and TRBJ2-2; either TRBD1 or TRBD2 may supply D (5 bases each). The V end lost 4 bases, the J end lost 0 bases, and 12 bases lay between the germline ends. Germline loops: CDR1 DFQATT, CDR2 SNEGSKA (reference sequence). The CDR3 contains 15 residues. The CDR3 protein is CSAIPGPANTGELFF. The CDR3 DNA is TGCAGTGCTATACCGGGACCTGCGAACACCGGGGAGCTGTTTTTT.

In its sample, this clonotype was seen many times. A much larger clone lies one base from this, so it may be a read error. CDR3 DNA sequence: TGCAGTGCTAGAGAAGGTGGCTACCCCTTC. Its translation is CSAREGGYPF. The rearrangement uses TRBV20-1 and TRBJ1-2; D ambiguous. The CDR3 runs to 10 residues. CDR1 is DFQATT and CDR2 is SNEGSKA in the germline V gene (reference sequence).

This clonotype was seen a handful of times. The chain combines TRBV6-1 with TRBJ1-2; unclear D gene. This CDR3 has 14 amino acids. V lost 0 bases and J lost 8, with 13 bases in between. Looked up from germline, CDR1 is MNHNS and CDR2 is SASEGT. The CDR3, as DNA: TGTGCCAGCAGTGAAGCCTCTAACCCTGAGGGCTACACCTTC. This gives the protein CASSEASNPEGYTF.

V usage is TRBV11-3 and J usage is TRBJ2-2; D is possibly TRBD2 (5 bases). Per germline, CDR1 SGHNT and CDR2 YENEEA. The CDR3 has 16 amino acids. Trimming removed 3 bases from V and 2 bases from J, with 13 bases in between. The CDR3 loop reads CASSFGGGSNTGELFF. The DNA of the CDR3 is TGTGCCAGCAGCTTTGGAGGCGGATCTAACACCGGGGAGCTGTTTTTT.

The sample holds many counts of this clonotype. The chain uses TRBV24-1 and TRBJ2-5, with D possibly TRBD2 on 7 matching bases. Trimming pared 4 bases from V and 0 bases from J, leaving 14 bases between. Germline CDR1 and CDR2: KGHDR and SFDVKD. The CDR3 totals 16 residues. As DNA, the CDR3 is TGTGCCACCAGTGAGACCGGGGGGCTGTACCAAGAGACCCAGTACTTC. This sequence encodes CATSETGGLYQETQYF.

This clonotype was seen at least ten times. The chain joins TRBV20-1 to TRBJ2-3; the D gene is possibly TRBD2 (5 bases). This CDR3 spans 15 amino acids. In germline, CDR1 is DFQATT, CDR2 SNEGSKA (reference sequence). The ends were cut back, 0 bases at V and 7 bases at J, with 17 bases in the middle. The DNA for the CDR3 is TGCAGTGCTAGAGATGTTCTAGCTCCTTCCCATACGCAGTATTTT. Amino acid sequence: CSARDVLAPSHTQYF.

This clonotype was observed a single time. The CDR3 region has the DNA TGTGCCACCAGCAACCCCAGGGGGCGCATCACCGGGGAGCTGTTTTTT. Protein product: CATSNPRGRITGELFF. The V gene is TRBV15, the J gene TRBJ2-2; 8 nucleotides align to TRBD1. Germline CDR1 is LNHNV and CDR2 is YYDKDF (reference sequence). This CDR3 comprises 16 residues. V shed 4 bases, J shed 4 bases, and the junction held 8 bases outside the gene matches.

This clonotype was seen at least ten times. CDR3 nucleotides: TGCAGCGTGGGACAGGGGAACAATCAGCCCCAGCATTTT. Encoded protein: CSVGQGNNQPQHF. This chain links TRBV29-1 with TRBJ1-5, with TRBD1 matching over 10 bases. V shed 6 bases, J shed 3 bases, and the junction held 2 bases outside the gene matches. The germline V gene encodes CDR1 SQVTM and CDR2 ANQGSEA. CDR3 length equals 13 residues.

The V and J genes are TRBV6-1 and TRBJ2-1, with TRBD2 matching 16 bases. CDR1 and CDR2 from the germline V gene are MNHNS and SASEGT. This CDR3 has 18 residues. V dropped 3 bases and J dropped 4; count of bases not matched to a gene: 6. The CDR3 is CASSDPGTSGGAYNEQFF. In nucleotides, the CDR3 is TGTGCCAGCAGTGACCCCGGGACTAGCGGGGGGGCTTACAATGAGCAGTTCTTC.

This clonotype was seen repeatedly, ten times or more. The V gene is TRBV7-6, the J gene TRBJ1-1; D not certain. Germline assignment: CDR1 SGHVS and CDR2 FNYEAQ. The CDR3 sequence is 12 residues long. The V end was cut by 4 bases, the J end by 2 bases, with 5 bases between. CDR3 amino acids: CASSSPNTEAFF. DNA of the CDR3: TGTGCCAGCAGCTCACCTAACACTGAAGCTTTCTTT.